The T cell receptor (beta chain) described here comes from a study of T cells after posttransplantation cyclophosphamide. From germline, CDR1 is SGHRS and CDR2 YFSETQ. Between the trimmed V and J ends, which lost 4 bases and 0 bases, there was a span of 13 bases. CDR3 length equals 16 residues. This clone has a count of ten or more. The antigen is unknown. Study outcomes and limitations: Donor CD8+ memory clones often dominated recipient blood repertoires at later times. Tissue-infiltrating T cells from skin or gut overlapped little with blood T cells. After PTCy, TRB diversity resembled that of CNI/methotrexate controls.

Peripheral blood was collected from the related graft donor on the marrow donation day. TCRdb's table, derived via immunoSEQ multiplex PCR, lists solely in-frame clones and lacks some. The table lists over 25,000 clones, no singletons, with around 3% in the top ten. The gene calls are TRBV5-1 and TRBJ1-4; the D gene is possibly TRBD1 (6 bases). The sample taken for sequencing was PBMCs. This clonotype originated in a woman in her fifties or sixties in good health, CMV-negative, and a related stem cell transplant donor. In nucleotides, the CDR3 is TGCGCCAGCAGCCGGGACATAGTTGCAACTAATGAAAAACTGTTTTTT. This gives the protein CASSRDIVATNEKLFF.